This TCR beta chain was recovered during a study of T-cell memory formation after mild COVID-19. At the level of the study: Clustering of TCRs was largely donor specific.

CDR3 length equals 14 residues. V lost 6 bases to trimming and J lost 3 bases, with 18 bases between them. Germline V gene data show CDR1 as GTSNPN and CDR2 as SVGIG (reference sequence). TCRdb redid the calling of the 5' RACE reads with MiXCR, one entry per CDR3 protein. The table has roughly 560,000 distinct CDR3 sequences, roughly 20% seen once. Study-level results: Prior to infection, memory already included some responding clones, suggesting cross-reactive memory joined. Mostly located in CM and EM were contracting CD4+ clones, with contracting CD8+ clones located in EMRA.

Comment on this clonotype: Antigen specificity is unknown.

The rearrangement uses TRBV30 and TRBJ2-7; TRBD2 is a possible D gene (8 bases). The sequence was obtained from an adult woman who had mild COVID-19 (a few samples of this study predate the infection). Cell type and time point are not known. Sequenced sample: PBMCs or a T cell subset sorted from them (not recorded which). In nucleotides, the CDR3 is TGTGCCTGCTACCGGGGGGGACAGTTCTACGAGCAGTACTTC. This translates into CACYRGGQFYEQYF.